This T cell receptor (beta chain) was identified during a study of post-analysis software for immune sequencing data. The study's findings and limits: Strong co-clustering by F measure was seen for same-batch samples. About five TRBV segments, including TRBV5-6, TRBV5-1 and TRBV20-1, were more frequent in patients than controls.

The germline CDR1 and CDR2 sequences are MGHRA and YSYEKL. CDR3 length equals 17 residues. Included in the TCR beta cDNA libraries were unique molecular identifiers. In TCRdb, the PCR reads were re-called with MiXCR into one record per CDR3 protein. The sample yields roughly 620,000 distinct CDR3 sequences, roughly 47% seen once. A word on this clonotype: What it binds is unknown. An end of the junction does not agree with germline; a read error may underlie this.

This clonotype originated in a girl between 5 and 17 years old with multiple sclerosis. Sequencing input: blood. The V call is TRBV4-1, the J call TRBJ2-7, with 7 bases fitting TRBD1. The CDR3 sequence is CASGQDVRAGGDGGQYF. CDR3 DNA sequence: TGCGCCAGCGGCCAAGATGTCAGGGCAGGGGGAGACGGCGGACAGTACTTC.